This T cell receptor (beta chain) was profiled in a study of blood T cell repertoires in COVID-19 (dated by TCRdb to the early 2020s). Regarding the complete study: Recovered participants in ImmuneRACE Cohort 3 were defined as having two consecutive negative NP/OP PCR tests, clearance from a healthcare professional, or resolution of symptoms. Collaborator samples came from the United States, Italy and Spain and covered acute and convalescent phases of COVID-19. A de-identified subject ID, COVID-19 status, age in years and sex were almost always included in the sample metadata. The samples were drawn from two sources: the first 160 participants of the ongoing ImmuneRACE study, and about 1,300 subjects contributed by 6 global collaborators. The prospective study material was composed of cDNA or gDNA derived from T cells, B-cell-depleted T cells, or PBMCs. Subjects who had been exposed to COVID-19, were actively infected with it, or had recovered from it provided the deeply sampled blood TCRbeta repertoires that made up the dataset. The repertoires were released in a freely available public database intended as a resource for research on the immune response to SARS-CoV-2. Where available, HLA class I and class II types were taken from metadata supplied by the sample provider and were not determined by assay-based typing.

TCRbeta CDR3 regions were amplified from genomic DNA using the immunoSEQ Assay, a bias-controlled multiplex PCR. In the paper's pipeline: The number of nucleated cells in each sample was estimated by amplification of reference gene primers within the assay. To quantify the absolute abundance of each unique TCRbeta CDR3 rearrangement, sequence reads were collapsed and filtered. For each sample, productive Simpson clonality was calculated as the square root of Simpson's diversity index across productive rearrangements. In TCRdb, the immuneACCESS table is reduced to in-frame sequences with V and J assigned. These tables do not hold every clone; where another copy was compared, an unresolved V gene accounts for under half, and the others remain unexplained. The V and J calls and clone size were taken over from that table, and D and trimming were inferred from the DNA. A total of roughly 160,000 clones appear in this sample, around 79% of them only once. In total, the top ten clones hold over 15% of the sample.

A remark on this clone: Its target antigen remains unknown. There are no base qualities to consult, and no much larger clone falls within one base.

Participants in the prospective study were aged about 18 to 95 years, lived in about two dozen United States geographic areas, and enrolled through a virtual design. In the prospective study, cohorts were assigned on the basis of participant-reported clinical history obtained from a screening survey and a study questionnaire. In the prospective study, mobile phlebotomists collected whole blood, serum and a nasopharyngeal or oropharyngeal swab from each participant. Participants in the prospective study had the option to provide additional blood draws and questionnaires over an approximately two-month period. Before DNA extraction, blood samples from the prospective study were shipped at room temperature or frozen. CDR1 LGHDT and CDR2 YNNKEL were looked up in the germline V gene (reference sequence). The CDR3 runs 14 amino acids, cysteine and phenylalanine included. The DNA shown is the 42-base CDR3, in frame from base 1. The germline V and J ends show losses of 11 bases and 3 bases respectively, and no gene match explains 12 bases of the junction.

What the authors observed across the whole study: How much clinical and demographic metadata was included differed by source and by participant, and the metadata was provided uncurated.

The V and J genes are TRBV3-1 (or the pseudogene TRBV3-2) and TRBJ2-5, and 7 bases in between align with TRBD1. The source is a woman between 65 and 79 years old in a cohort exposed to, infected with or recovered from COVID-19 (not recorded which). Material: PBMCs or T cells enriched from blood (not recorded which). The DNA sequence is as follows: TGTGCCGGATCTGCCGGGACAGCTAAAGAGACCCAGTACTTC. This codes for CAGSAGTAKETQYF.